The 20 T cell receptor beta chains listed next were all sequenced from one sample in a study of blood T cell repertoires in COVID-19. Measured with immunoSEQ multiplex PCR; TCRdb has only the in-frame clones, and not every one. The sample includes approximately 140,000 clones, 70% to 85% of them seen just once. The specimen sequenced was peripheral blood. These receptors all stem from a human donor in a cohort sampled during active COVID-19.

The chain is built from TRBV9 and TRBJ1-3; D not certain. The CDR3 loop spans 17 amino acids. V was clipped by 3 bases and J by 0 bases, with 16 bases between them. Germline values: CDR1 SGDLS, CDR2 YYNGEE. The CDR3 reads CASSETSRRDSGNTIYF. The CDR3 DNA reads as TGTGCCAGCAGCGAGACGTCACGGCGGGACTCTGGAAACACCATATATTTT.

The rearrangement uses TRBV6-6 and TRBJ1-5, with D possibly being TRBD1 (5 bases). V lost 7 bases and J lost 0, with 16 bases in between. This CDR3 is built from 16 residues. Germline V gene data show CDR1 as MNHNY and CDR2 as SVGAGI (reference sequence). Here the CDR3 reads CASTFRGSGSNQPQHF. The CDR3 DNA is TGTGCCAGCACATTTAGGGGTTCGGGTAGCAATCAGCCCCAGCATTTT.

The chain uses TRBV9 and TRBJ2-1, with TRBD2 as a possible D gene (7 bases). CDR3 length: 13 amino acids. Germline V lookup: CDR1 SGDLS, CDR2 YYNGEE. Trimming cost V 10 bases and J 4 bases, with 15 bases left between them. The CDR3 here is CAPGGGLYNEQFF. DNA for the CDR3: TGTGCCCCCGGCGGGGGCCTTTACAATGAGCAGTTCTTC.

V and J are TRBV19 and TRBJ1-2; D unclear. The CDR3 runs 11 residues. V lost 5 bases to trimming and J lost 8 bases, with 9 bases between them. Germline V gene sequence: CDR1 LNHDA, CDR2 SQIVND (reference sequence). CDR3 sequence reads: CASSEAPGYTF. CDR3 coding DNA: TGTGCCAGTAGTGAGGCTCCCGGCTACACCTTC. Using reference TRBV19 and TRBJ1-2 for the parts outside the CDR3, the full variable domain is DGGITQSPKYLFRKEGQNVTLSCEQNLNHDAMYWYRQDPGQGLRLIYYSQIVNDFQKGDIAEGYSVSREKKESFPLTVTSAQKNPTAFYLCASSEAPGYTFGSGTRLTVV.

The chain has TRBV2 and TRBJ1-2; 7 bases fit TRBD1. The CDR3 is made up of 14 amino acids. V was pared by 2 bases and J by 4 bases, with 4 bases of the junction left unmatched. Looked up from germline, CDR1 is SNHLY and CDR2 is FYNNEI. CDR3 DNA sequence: TGTGCCAGCAGTGAACGCCGGGACAGCTATGGCTACACCTTC. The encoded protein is CASSERRDSYGYTF.

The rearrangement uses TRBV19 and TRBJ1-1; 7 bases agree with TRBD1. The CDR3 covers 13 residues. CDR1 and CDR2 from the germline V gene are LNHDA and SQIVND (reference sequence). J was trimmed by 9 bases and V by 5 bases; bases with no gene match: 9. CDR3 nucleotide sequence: TGTGCCAGTAGTTCGGAGGGGGCTGGGAAAGCTTTCTTT. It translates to CASSSEGAGKAFF.

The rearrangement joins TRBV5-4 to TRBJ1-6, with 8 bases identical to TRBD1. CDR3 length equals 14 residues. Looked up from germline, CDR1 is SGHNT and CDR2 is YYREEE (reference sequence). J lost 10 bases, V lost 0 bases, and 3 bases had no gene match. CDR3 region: CASSLDRGTSPLHF. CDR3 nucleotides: TGTGCCAGCAGCTTGGACAGGGGGACCTCACCCCTCCACTTT.

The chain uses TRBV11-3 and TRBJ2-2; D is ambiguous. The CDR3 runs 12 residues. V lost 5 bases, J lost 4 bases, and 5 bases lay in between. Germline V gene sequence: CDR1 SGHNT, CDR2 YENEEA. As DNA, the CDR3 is TGTGCCAGCAGCGGCATCACCGGGGAGCTGTTTTTT. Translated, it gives CASSGITGELFF.

The CDR3 DNA reads TGTGCCAGCTCACGGCAGGAATCCTACGAGCAGTACTTC. This translates into CASSRQESYEQYF. The chain combines TRBV18 with TRBJ2-7; no definite D call. There are 13 residues in the CDR3. The V gene's germline CDR1 is KGHSH and CDR2 LQKENI. Trimming cost V 4 bases and J 1 base, with 8 bases left between them.

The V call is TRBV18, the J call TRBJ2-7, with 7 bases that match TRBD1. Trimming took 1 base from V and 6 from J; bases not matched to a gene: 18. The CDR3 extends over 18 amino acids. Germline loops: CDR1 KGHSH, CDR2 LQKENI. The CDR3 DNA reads TGTGCCAGCTCACCACTCCCCGGGACGACAGGGTTAGTAGTCGAGCAGTACTTC. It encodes CASSPLPGTTGLVVEQYF.

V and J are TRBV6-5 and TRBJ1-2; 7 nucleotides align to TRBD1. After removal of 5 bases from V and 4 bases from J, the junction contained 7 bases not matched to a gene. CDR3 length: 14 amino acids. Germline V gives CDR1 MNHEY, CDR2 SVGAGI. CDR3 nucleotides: TGTGCCAGCAGTAGACAGGGAACTGCCTATGGCTACACCTTC. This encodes CASSRQGTAYGYTF.

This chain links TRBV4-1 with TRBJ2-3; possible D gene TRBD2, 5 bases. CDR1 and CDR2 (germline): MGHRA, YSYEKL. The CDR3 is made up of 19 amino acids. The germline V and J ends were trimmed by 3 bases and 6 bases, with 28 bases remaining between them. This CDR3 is CASSQDYSGNENIRDTQYF. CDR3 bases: TGCGCCAGCAGCCAGGATTATTCGGGGAATGAGAACATAAGGGATACGCAGTATTTT.

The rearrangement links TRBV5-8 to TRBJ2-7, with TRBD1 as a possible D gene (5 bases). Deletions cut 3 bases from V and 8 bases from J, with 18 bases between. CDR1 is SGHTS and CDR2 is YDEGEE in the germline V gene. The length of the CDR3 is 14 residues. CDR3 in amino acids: CASSSTRGPSQQYF. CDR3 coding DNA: TGTGCCAGCAGCTCCACAAGGGGCCCTTCCCAGCAGTACTTC.

The CDR3 region is CASSIDLSLAAGELFF. Written as DNA, the CDR3 is TGTGCCAGTAGTATAGATCTATCACTAGCTGCCGGGGAGCTGTTTTTT. The V call is TRBV19, the J call TRBJ2-2, with D perhaps TRBD2 (6 bases). Trimming removed 0 bases from V and 6 bases from J, with 14 bases in between. Germline V lookup: CDR1 LNHDA, CDR2 SQIVND (reference sequence). This CDR3 comprises 16 residues.

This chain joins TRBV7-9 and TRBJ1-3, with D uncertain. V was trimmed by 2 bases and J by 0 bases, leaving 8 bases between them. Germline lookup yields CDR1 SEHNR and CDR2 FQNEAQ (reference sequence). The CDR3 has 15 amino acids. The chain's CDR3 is CASSLTQASGNTIYF. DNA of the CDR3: TGTGCCAGCAGCTTAACGCAGGCCTCTGGAAACACCATATATTTT.

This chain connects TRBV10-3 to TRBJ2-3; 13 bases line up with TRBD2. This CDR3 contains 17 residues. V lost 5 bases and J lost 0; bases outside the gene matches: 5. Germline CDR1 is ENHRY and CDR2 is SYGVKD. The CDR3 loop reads CAISRLAGGTSTDTQYF. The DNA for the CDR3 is TGTGCCATCAGTAGACTAGCGGGGGGTACTAGCACAGATACGCAGTATTTT.

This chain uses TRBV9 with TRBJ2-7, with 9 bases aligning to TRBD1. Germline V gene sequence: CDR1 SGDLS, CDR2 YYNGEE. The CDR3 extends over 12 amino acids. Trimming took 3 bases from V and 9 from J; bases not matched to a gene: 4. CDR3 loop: CASSDGTGRQYF. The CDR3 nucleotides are TGTGCCAGCAGCGACGGGACAGGGAGGCAGTACTTC.

The DNA for the CDR3 is TGTGCCAGCAGCCGTGGACATTATCAGCCCCAGCATTTT. This encodes CASSRGHYQPQHF. V is TRBV5-6 and J is TRBJ1-5; possibly TRBD1 for D (5 bases). CDR3 length equals 13 residues. The V gene's germline CDR1 is SGHDT and CDR2 YYEEEE. V lost 4 bases and J lost 5, with 10 bases in between.

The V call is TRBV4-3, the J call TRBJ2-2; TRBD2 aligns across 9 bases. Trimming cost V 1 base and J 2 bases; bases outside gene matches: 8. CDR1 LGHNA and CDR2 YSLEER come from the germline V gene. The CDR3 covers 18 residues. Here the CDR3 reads CASSQVGSGGRNTGELFF. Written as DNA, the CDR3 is TGCGCCAGCAGCCAAGTCGGTAGCGGGGGACGAAACACCGGGGAGCTGTTTTTT.

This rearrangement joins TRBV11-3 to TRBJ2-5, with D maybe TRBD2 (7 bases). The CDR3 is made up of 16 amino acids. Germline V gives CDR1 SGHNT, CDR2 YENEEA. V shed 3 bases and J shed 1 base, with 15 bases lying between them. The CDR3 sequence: CASSFRGGGAQETQYF. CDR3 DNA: TGTGCCAGCAGCTTTAGAGGAGGGGGGGCCCAAGAGACCCAGTACTTC.